This T cell receptor beta chain was retrieved from a study of regulatory dendritic cells for organ transplantation. Study-level results: Among resting subsets, memory CD8+ cells contained the most alloreactive clonotypes. Between individuals, the alloreactive memory CD8+ T cell pool differed considerably. Mature dendritic cells appeared to drive more memory CD8+ clonal expansion than regulatory ones.

Produced via immunoSEQ multiplex PCR; TCRdb's table is partial and in-frame only. The repertoire holds roughly 34,000 clones, with approximately 88% as singletons. About this clone: Its antigen remains unknown.

Germline V lookup: CDR1 KGHSH, CDR2 LQKENI. CDR3 size: 15 residues. Trimming left V 3 bases short and J 0 bases short, with 12 bases between. CD4+ or CD8+ T cells were sorted as naive CD45RA+ or memory CD45RO+. This clonotype originated in a human donor in good health. The V and J genes are TRBV18 and TRBJ2-7; D uncertain. The sequencing sample was made of naive CD4+ T cells from blood. The subset here: CD45RA+ naive T cells. The DNA for the CDR3 is TGTGCCAGCTCACCTTCGAACGCGAGCTCCTACGAGCAGTACTTC. Translated: CASSPSNASSYEQYF.